The rows below give T cell receptor beta chains drawn from one sample of a study of human T cells and chemical hapten exposure. MiXCR, run by TCRdb on the RACE reads, gives a single entry per CDR3 protein. The data contain about 260,000 distinct CDR3 sequences, about 8.6% of them singletons. The material was whole blood, obtained in connection with sensitization to the hapten diphenylcyclopropenone (DPC). The receptor source for this set is a woman between 35 and 50 years old with alopecia areata. Some clones in this sample may be carry-over from other donors' samples. Each CDR3 is given with its conserved first and last residue. A D gene is named only where the DNA matches it firmly. Size is stated for part of the rows, as once, few or many counts, or as a class when the clone is expanded.

TRBJ2-5 - TRBV27 - TGTGCCAGCAGTCCTCGCGCGCCCGTGGTAACCCAGTACTTC CASSPRAPVVTQYF
TRBJ2-1 - TRBV11-2 - TGTGCCAGCAGCTCATCGGGGGCGATGCGTGAGCAGTTCTTC CASSSSGAMREQFF
TRBJ1-6 - TRBV7-2 - TGTGCCAGCGGACCAGATTATAATTCACCCCTCCACTTT CASGPDYNSPLHF
TRBJ1-6 - TRBV6-5 - TGTGCCAGCAGTTATGGGGGGGCGCGGAATTCACCCCTCCACTTT CASSYGGARNSPLHF
TRBJ1-4 many TRBV5-1 - TGCGCCAGCAGTCCGCGAGCGAGTAATGAAAAACTGTTTTTT CASSPRASNEKLFF
TRBJ2-1 few TRBV12-3/TRBV12-4 TRBD1 TGTGCCAGCAGTTATACAGGGGGTCACTACAATGAGCAGTTCTTC CASSYTGGHYNEQFF
TRBJ2-7 - TRBV20-1 - TGCAGTGCTAGAGGCACAGGGTCCTACGAGCAGTACTTC CSARGTGSYEQYF
TRBJ2-3 few TRBV7-9 - TGTGCCAGCAACGGGGTTGGAGATACGCAGTATTTT CASNGVGDTQYF
TRBJ1-2 - TRBV3-1 TRBD1 TGTGCCAGCAGCCAAGTGTTTCGGACAGGCGACGGATATATGGGCTACACCTTC CASSQVFRTGDGYMGYTF
TRBJ2-7 - TRBV20-1 - TGCAGTGCTCCCCCGGGCGTTAGCACTTACGAGCAGTACTTC CSAPPGVSTYEQYF
TRBJ1-3 few TRBV29-1 - TGCAGCGTTGGAGGAGTAGGATTCTCTGGAAACACCATATATTTT CSVGGVGFSGNTIYF
TRBJ2-4 - TRBV7-9 TRBD1 TGTGCCAGCAGCAACGAGCCCCAGGGGGATCAGTACTTC CASSNEPQGDQYF
TRBJ2-2 many TRBV7-9 - TGTGCCAGCCCCCCGAACACCGGGGAGCTGTTTTTT CASPPNTGELFF
TRBJ2-2 many TRBV11-2 TRBD1 TGTGCCAGCGGACAGGGGTTATACGGCGCCGGGGAGCTGTTTTTT CASGQGLYGAGELFF
TRBJ2-4 few TRBV12-3/TRBV12-4 - TGTGCCAGCAGTCCACCCAGGGAGTTGAACATTCAGTACTTC CASSPPRELNIQYF
TRBJ2-3 - TRBV6-2/TRBV6-3 TRBD2 TGTGCCAGCAGTGAGGGACTAGCGGGAGCTGCAGATACGCAGTATTTT CASSEGLAGAADTQYF
TRBJ2-2 - TRBV6-2/TRBV6-3 - TGTGCCAGCAGTTACTCGAGCCCAAACACCGGGGAGCTGTTTTTT CASSYSSPNTGELFF
TRBJ2-1 few TRBV12-3/TRBV12-4 - TGTGCCAGCAGTTTAAGTGGGATAGTGAATGAGCAGTTCTTC CASSLSGIVNEQFF
TRBJ2-6 - TRBV28 - TGTGCCAGCAGTTTATCGCTGGGCTCTGGGGCCAACGTCCTGACTTTC CASSLSLGSGANVLTF
TRBJ2-3 few TRBV7-6 - TGTGCCAGCAGCTTAGGGTACTCTGGAGATACGCAGTATTTT CASSLGYSGDTQYF
TRBJ2-5 many TRBV20-1 - TGCAGTGCTAATAACGGCTTACAAGAGACCCAGTACTTC CSANNGLQETQYF
TRBJ2-1 many TRBV6-2/TRBV6-3 - TGTGCCAGCAGTTACGCCTGGGACTCCCGCCCCTACAATGAGCAGTTCTTC CASSYAWDSRPYNEQFF
TRBJ2-5 - TRBV7-9 TRBD2 TGTGCCAGCAGCTTGGTTAGCGGGAGCAGTGAGACCCAGTACTTC CASSLVSGSSETQYF
TRBJ2-6 few TRBV24-1 - TGTGCCACCAGTGCCCCCGGGACAAGTGGGGCCAACGTCCTGACTTTC CATSAPGTSGANVLTF
TRBJ2-1 - TRBV7-2 TRBD1 TGTGCCAGCAGCTTCCCGGGACAGGGGGGCAATGAGCAGTTCTTC CASSFPGQGGNEQFF
TRBJ2-5 few TRBV4-1 TRBD2 TGCGCCAGCAGCCAAGGGGGCGGGAGGGATGAGACCCAGTACTTC CASSQGGGRDETQYF
TRBJ2-1 - TRBV6-5 TRBD2 TGTGCCAGCAGTTACCTCCGTCTAGCGGGAGGTAATGAGCAGTTCTTC CASSYLRLAGGNEQFF
TRBJ2-5 - TRBV2 - TGTGCCAGCAGTGAAACGAATAGAGAAGAGACCCAGTACTTC CASSETNREETQYF
TRBJ1-2 - TRBV25-1 - TGTGCCAGCAGTGAAAGGCCTAGTATCAGACACTATGGCTACACCTTC CASSERPSIRHYGYTF
TRBJ2-1 few TRBV7-9 - TGTGCCAGCAGCAGAGGGGACTCCTCCTACAATGAGCAGTTCTTC CASSRGDSSYNEQFF
TRBJ2-3 few TRBV6-5 - TGTGCCAGCAGTTACGTCGGCGGCTCCACAGATACGCAGTATTTT CASSYVGGSTDTQYF
TRBJ2-7 - TRBV12-3/TRBV12-4 TRBD1 TGTGCCAGCGAGTACAGGGGGACCTACGAGCAGTACTTC CASEYRGTYEQYF
TRBJ1-2 many TRBV2 - TGTGCCAGCACCGCTAACTATGGCTACACCTTC CASTANYGYTF
TRBJ2-1 few TRBV9 - TGTGCCAGCAGCATATTCTACAATGAGCAGTTCTTC CASSIFYNEQFF
TRBJ2-7 few TRBV2 - TGTGCCAGCAGTGATGAGGCAGGAGGTACGGGATACGAGCAGTACTTC CASSDEAGGTGYEQYF
TRBJ2-1 few TRBV6-2/TRBV6-3 - TGTGCCAGCACCATCAGGGGAGGGTACAATGAGCAGTTCTTC CASTIRGGYNEQFF
TRBJ1-1 - TRBV18 - TGTGCCAGCTCAGGTGCCCAGGGACTGCACACTGAAGCTTTCTTT CASSGAQGLHTEAFF
TRBJ2-1 few TRBV29-1 TRBD2 TGCAGCGTTGAATCGCTTGGCCTAGCGGGGCTCGCCTACGTGGATGAGCAGTTCTTC CSVESLGLAGLAYVDEQFF
TRBJ1-6 many TRBV6-2/TRBV6-3 TRBD1 TGTGCCAGCAGAGCGGGACAGGCAAATTCACCCCTCCACTTT CASRAGQANSPLHF
TRBJ2-4 many TRBV21-1 - TGTGCCAGCAGCAGGGGAGACAGGGGACCTACCGCCAAAAACATTCAGTACTTC CASSRGDRGPTAKNIQYF
TRBJ2-7 many TRBV28 - TGTGCCAGCAGTTTAGGGGCTTCAGGGTCCTACGAGCAGTACTTC CASSLGASGSYEQYF
TRBJ1-2 - TRBV20-1 - TGCAGTGCTAGAGGCAGGGGTTTTGAGGTATTTAGCTACACCTTC CSARGRGFEVFSYTF
TRBJ2-1 - TRBV6-2/TRBV6-3 - TGTGCCAGCAGTGGGGCCGGCTTCTACAATGAGCAGTTCTTC CASSGAGFYNEQFF
TRBJ2-1 - TRBV7-2 - TGTGCCAGCAGCTTAATTCCCTACAATGAGCAGTTCTTC CASSLIPYNEQFF
TRBJ2-3 few TRBV29-1 - TGCAGCGTTGAAGATCTTCAGGGTACAGCGCAGTATTTT CSVEDLQGTAQYF
TRBJ1-4 - TRBV7-8 - TGTGCCAGCAGCCTCAAACAGGGCATCAATGAAAAACTGTTTTTT CASSLKQGINEKLFF
TRBJ2-2 - TRBV7-9 TRBD2 TGTGCCAGCAGCCCCAAGCGGGAGGGGAACACCGGGGAGCTGTTTTTT CASSPKREGNTGELFF
TRBJ2-3 few TRBV25-1 - TGTGCCAGCAGTGAATACGGTACAGATACGCAGTATTTT CASSEYGTDTQYF
TRBJ1-1 few TRBV2 - TGTGCCAGCAGTGAAGCGCTTTGGCCAGAAGCTTTCTTT CASSEALWPEAFF